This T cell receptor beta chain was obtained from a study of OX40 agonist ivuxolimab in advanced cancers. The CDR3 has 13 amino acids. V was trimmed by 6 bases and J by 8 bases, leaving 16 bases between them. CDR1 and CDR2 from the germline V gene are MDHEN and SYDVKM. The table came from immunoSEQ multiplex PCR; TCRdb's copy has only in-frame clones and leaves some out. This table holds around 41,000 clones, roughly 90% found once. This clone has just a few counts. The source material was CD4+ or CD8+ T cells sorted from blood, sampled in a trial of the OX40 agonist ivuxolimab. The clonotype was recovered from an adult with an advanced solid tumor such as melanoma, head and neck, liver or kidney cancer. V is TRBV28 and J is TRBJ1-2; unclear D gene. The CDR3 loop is CASSATPTGGYTF. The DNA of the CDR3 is TGTGCCAGCAGCGCTACCCCAACCGGGGGCTACACCTTC.